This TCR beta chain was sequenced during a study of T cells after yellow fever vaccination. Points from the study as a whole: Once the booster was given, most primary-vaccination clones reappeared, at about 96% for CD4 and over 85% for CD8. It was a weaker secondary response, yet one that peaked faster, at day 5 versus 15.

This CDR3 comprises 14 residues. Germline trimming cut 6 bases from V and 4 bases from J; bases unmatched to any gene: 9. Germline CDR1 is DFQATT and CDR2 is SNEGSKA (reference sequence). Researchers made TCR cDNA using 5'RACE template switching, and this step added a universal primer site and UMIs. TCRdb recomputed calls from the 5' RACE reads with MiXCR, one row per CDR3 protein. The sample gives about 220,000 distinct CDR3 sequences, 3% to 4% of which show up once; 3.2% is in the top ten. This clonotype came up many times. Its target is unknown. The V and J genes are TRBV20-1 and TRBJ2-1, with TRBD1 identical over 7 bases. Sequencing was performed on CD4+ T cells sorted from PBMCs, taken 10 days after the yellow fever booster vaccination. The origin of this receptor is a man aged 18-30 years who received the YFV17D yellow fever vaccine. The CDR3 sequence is CSATGQTTYNEQFF. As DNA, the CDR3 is TGCAGTGCGACGGGACAGACTACTTACAATGAGCAGTTCTTC.